The 10 T cell receptor beta chains reported below all come from one sample, sequenced in a study of shared clonotypes between healthy human individuals. Clones were sequenced by immunoSEQ multiplex PCR, and TCRdb holds only the in-frame ones, with some missing. The sample holds about 2.3 million clones, over 85% seen once. The sequencing input was naive CD4+ T cells from PBMCs. The subset is: CD45RA+ positively selected. The receptors were gathered from a man aged 18 to 30 in good health. Some clones in this sample may be carry-over from other donors' samples.

The CDR3 bases are TGTGCCAGCAGTTTGATCGGGGGTTATCAGCCCCAGCATTTT. Translating it yields CASSLIGGYQPQHF. This chain uses TRBV28 with TRBJ1-5; a possible D gene is TRBD1 (5 bases). The CDR3 length is 14 residues. The germline gives CDR1 MDHEN, CDR2 SYDVKM. V gave up 3 bases and J gave up 5 bases, with 11 bases separating them.

This clone has a single count. This chain joins TRBV30 and TRBJ2-6; 8 bases line up with TRBD2. The CDR3 covers 18 residues. V was pared by 4 bases and J by 2 bases, with 13 bases of the junction left unmatched. The germline V gene has CDR1 GTSNPN and CDR2 SVGIG (reference sequence). CDR3: CAWINRLAGFPGANVLTF. The DNA for the CDR3 is TGTGCCTGGATTAATCGGCTAGCGGGCTTCCCTGGGGCCAACGTCCTGACTTTC.

A remark on this clone: Different DNA sequences within this sample yield the same CDR3. This chain links TRBV9 with TRBJ2-2; possibly TRBD2 for D (6 bases). From germline, CDR1 is SGDLS and CDR2 YYNGEE. V lost 2 bases, J lost 6 bases, and 8 bases lay in between. This CDR3 contains 13 residues. The CDR3 bases are TGTGCCAGCAGCGTCTCGGGAGCCGGGGAGCTGTTTTTT. Translated: CASSVSGAGELFF.

The chain joins TRBV4-3 to TRBJ1-2, with D maybe TRBD1 (6 bases). The CDR3 loop spans 16 amino acids. V lost 3 bases and J 2 bases, leaving 16 bases between the germline ends. Germline V gene data show CDR1 as LGHNA and CDR2 as YSLEER. CDR3 bases: TGCGCCAGCAGCCAGAAGGGTCAGGGGTGGAACTATGGCTACACCTTC. Protein: CASSQKGQGWNYGYTF.

The chain has TRBV7-9 and TRBJ1-2; the match to TRBD1 covers 7 bases. V was pared by 2 bases and J by 6 bases, with 9 bases of the junction left unmatched. Germline V gene sequence: CDR1 SEHNR, CDR2 FQNEAQ (reference sequence). The CDR3 covers 15 residues. DNA for the CDR3: TGTGCCAGCAGCTTAATAGCCGCAGGGGGAAATGGCTACACCTTC. Residues: CASSLIAAGGNGYTF.

The chain has TRBV19 and TRBJ1-1; no clear D. The CDR3 is 14 amino acids. The germline gives CDR1 LNHDA, CDR2 SQIVND (reference sequence). Trimming cost V 4 bases and J 0 bases, with 9 bases left between them. The CDR3 is CASSSGRMNTEAFF. The CDR3 nucleotides read TGTGCCAGTAGTAGTGGCCGGATGAACACTGAAGCTTTCTTT.

This clone has only a few counts. This chain links TRBV28 with TRBJ1-2; TRBD1 matches 7 bases. The CDR3 is 14 amino acids. J was trimmed by 7 bases and V by 5 bases; bases with no gene match: 10. Germline V gene sequence: CDR1 MDHEN, CDR2 SYDVKM. CDR3 amino acids: CASSTSRQGLGYTF. CDR3 sequence (DNA): TGTGCCAGCAGTACATCCCGACAGGGACTTGGCTACACCTTC.

Comments on this clone: At the DNA level, this CDR3 is encoded by other sequences in the same sample as well. The rearrangement joins TRBV2 to TRBJ1-1; D is undetermined. Trimming shortened V by 6 bases and J by 1 base, and 3 bases separated the two germline ends. In germline, CDR1 is SNHLY, CDR2 FYNNEI. This CDR3 contains 11 residues. The chain's CDR3 is CASRRNTEAFF. In DNA form, the CDR3 reads TGTGCCAGCAGGCGGAACACTGAAGCTTTCTTT.

The rearrangement joins TRBV28 to TRBJ2-7; 8 bases are shared with TRBD2. With V trimmed by 6 bases and J by 5 bases, 12 bases remained unmatched. From germline, CDR1 is MDHEN and CDR2 SYDVKM. This CDR3 has 15 residues. CDR3 bases: TGTGCCAGCAGCCCAATCTATCGCGGGAGGAACGAGCAGTACTTC. This encodes CASSPIYRGRNEQYF.

The chain uses TRBV18 and TRBJ2-7; D gene ambiguous. The V end lost 3 bases, the J end lost 3 bases, and 9 bases lay between the germline ends. The CDR3 is made up of 13 amino acids. Germline CDR1 reads KGHSH; CDR2 reads LQKENI. CDR3 protein: CASSPTFGYEQYF. As DNA, the CDR3 is TGTGCCAGCTCACCTACTTTCGGCTACGAGCAGTACTTC.